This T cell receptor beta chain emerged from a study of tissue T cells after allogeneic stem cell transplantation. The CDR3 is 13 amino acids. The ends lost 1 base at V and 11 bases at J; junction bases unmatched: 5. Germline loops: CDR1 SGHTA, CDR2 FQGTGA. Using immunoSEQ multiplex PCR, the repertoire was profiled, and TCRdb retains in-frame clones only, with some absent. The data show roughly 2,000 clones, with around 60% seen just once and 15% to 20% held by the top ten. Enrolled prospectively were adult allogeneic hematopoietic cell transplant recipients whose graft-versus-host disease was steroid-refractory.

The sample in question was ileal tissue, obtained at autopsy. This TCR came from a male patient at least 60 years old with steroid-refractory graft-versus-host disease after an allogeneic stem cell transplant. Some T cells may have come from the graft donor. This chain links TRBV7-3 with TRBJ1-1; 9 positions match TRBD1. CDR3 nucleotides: TGTGCCAGCAGCTTAAACAGGGGGCGCACGGCTTTCTTT. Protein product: CASSLNRGRTAFF.